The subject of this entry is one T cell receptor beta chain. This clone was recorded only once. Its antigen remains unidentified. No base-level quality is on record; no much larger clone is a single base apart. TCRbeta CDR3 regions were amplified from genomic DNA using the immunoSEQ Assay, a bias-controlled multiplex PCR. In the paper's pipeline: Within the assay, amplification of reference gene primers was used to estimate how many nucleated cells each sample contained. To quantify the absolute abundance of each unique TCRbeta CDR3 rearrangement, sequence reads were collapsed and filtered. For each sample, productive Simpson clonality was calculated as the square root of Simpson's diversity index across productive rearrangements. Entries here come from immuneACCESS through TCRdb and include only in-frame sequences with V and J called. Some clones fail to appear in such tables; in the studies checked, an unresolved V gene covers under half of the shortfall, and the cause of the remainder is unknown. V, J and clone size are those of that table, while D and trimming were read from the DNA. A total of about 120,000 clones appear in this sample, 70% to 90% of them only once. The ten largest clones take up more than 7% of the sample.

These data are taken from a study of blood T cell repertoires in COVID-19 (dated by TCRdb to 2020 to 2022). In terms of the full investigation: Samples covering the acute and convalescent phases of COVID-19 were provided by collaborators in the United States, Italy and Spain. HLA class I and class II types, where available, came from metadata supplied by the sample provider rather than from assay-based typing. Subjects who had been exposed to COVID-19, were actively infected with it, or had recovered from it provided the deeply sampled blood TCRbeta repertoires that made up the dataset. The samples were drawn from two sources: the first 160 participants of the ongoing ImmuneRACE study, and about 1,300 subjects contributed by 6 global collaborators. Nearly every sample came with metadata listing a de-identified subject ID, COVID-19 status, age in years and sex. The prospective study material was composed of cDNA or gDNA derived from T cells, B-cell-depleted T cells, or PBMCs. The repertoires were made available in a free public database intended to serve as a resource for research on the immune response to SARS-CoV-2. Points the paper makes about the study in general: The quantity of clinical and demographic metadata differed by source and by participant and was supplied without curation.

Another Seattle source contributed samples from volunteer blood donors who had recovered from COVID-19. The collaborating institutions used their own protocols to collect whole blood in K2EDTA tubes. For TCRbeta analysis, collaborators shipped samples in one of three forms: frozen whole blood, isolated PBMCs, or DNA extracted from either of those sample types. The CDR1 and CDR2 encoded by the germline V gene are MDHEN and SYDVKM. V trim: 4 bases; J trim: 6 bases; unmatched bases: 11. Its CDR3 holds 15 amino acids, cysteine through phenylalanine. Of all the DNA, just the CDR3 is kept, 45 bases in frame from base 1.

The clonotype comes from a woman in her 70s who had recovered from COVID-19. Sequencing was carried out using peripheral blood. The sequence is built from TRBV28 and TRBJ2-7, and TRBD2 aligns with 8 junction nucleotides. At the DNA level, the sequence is TGTGCCAGCAGTTACGGGACTAGGGTCTGGGTCGAGCAGTACTTC. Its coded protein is CASSYGTRVWVEQYF.